Below are 2 T cell receptor beta chains sequenced from a single sample in a study of T-cell reconstitution after alpha-beta-depleted transplantation in children. The library targeted TCRbeta and was prepared with unique molecular identifiers. TCRdb used MiXCR to reprocess the PCR reads, holding one entry per CDR3 protein. The data contain around 200,000 distinct CDR3 sequences, about a tenth of them seen just once; the ten biggest clones take up roughly 27%. The source material was PBMCs, sampled before TCRalphabeta/CD19-depleted stem cell transplant. These receptors were taken from a child younger than two with acute myeloid leukemia, due to receive a stem cell transplant.

This clonotype has only a few counts. An end of the junction does not agree with germline; a read error may underlie this. The CDR3 nucleotides are TGTGCCACCAGCAGAGATCGGGACAGGATCTATGGCGACACCTTC. This translates into CATSRDRDRIYGDTF. The chain recombines TRBV15 with TRBJ1-2; 8 bases align to TRBD1. Germline V gives CDR1 LNHNV, CDR2 YYDKDF (reference sequence). This CDR3 comprises 15 residues.

This clonotype was seen many times. The chain joins TRBV29-1 to TRBJ2-7; either TRBD1 or TRBD2 may supply D (5 bases each). Deletions cut 4 bases from V and 4 bases from J, with 14 bases between. Germline CDR1 reads SQVTM; CDR2 reads ANQGSEA. The CDR3 runs to 13 residues. The CDR3 nucleotides read TGCAGCGTTGTGTTGCCCAGGGAGTACGAGCAGTACTTC. It translates to CSVVLPREYEQYF.